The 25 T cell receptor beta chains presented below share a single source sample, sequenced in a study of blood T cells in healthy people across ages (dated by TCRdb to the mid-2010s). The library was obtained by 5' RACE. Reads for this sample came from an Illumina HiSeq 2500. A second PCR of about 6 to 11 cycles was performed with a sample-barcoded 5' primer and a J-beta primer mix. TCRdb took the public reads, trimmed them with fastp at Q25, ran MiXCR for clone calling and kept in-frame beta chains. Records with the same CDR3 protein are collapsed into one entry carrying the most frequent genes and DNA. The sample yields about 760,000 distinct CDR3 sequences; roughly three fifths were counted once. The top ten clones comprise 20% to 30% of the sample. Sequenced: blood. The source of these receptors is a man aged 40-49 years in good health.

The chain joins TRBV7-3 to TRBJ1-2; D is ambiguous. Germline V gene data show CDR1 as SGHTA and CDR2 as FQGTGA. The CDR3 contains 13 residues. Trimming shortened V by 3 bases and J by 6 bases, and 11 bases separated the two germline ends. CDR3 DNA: TGTGCCAGCAGCTTCACAGAAAAAGATGGCTACACCTTC. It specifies CASSFTEKDGYTF.

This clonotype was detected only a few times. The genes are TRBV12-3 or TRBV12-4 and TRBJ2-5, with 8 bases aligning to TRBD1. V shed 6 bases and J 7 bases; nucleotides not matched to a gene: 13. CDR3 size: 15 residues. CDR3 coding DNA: TGTGCCAGCAGCGCGTCGGACAGGGTTCTCGGGACCCAGTACTTC. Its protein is CASSASDRVLGTQYF.

CDR3 residues: CASSPWRTSGLKQQFF. The CDR3 DNA reads TGTGCCAGCAGCCCATGGAGGACTAGCGGACTCAAGCAGCAGTTCTTC. V is TRBV21-1 and J is TRBJ2-1; TRBD2 is taken as the D call from the table, unchecked against the DNA. TRBV21-1 is noted as a pseudogene. The CDR3 covers 16 residues.

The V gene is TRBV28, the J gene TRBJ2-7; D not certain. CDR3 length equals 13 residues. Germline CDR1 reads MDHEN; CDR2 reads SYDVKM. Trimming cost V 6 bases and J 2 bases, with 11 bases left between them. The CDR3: CASRARQTYEQYF. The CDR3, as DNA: TGTGCCAGCAGAGCTAGGCAAACCTACGAGCAGTACTTC.

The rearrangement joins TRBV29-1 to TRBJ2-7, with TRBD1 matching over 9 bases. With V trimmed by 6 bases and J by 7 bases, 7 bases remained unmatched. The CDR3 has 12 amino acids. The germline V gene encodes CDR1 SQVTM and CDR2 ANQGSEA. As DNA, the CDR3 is TGCAGCGTAGGGACAGGGATCAATGAGCAGTACTTC. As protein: CSVGTGINEQYF.

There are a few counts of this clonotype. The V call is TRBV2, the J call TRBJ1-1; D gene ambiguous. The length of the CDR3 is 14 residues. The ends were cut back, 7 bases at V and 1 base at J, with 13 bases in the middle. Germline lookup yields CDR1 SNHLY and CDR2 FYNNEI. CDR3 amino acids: CASTDNPSNTEAFF. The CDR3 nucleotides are TGTGCCAGCACGGATAACCCTTCGAACACTGAAGCTTTCTTT.

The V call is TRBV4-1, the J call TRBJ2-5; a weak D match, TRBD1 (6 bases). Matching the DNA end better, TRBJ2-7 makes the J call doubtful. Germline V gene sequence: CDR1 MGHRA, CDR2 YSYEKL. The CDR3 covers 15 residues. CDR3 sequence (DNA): TGCGCCAGCAGCCAAGGGGACATCTTTCAGAGCGAGCAGTACTTC. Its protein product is CASSQGDIFQSEQYF.

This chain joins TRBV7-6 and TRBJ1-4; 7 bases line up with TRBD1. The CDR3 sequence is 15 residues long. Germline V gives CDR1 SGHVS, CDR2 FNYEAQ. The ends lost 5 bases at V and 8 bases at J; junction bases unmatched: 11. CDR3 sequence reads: CASSLLEGADEKLFF. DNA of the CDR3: TGTGCCAGCAGCCTCTTGGAGGGGGCGGACGAAAAACTGTTTTTT.

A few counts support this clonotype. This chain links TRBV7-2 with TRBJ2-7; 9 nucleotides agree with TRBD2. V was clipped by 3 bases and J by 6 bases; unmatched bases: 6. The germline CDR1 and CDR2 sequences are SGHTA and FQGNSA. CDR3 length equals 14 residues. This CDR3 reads CASSFIAGVGEQYF. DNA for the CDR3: TGTGCCAGCAGCTTCATAGCGGGAGTGGGCGAGCAGTACTTC.

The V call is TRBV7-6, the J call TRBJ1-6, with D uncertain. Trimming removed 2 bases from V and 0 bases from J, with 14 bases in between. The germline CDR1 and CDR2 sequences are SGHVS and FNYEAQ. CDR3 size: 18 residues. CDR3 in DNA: TGTGCCAGCAGCTTATCCCCGGCCACGAGCTCCTATAATTCACCCCTCCACTTT. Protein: CASSLSPATSSYNSPLHF.

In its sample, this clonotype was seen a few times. The CDR3 loop is CSVERIQETQYF. CDR3 DNA: TGCAGCGTTGAGAGAATCCAAGAGACCCAGTACTTC. This chain uses TRBV29-1 with TRBJ2-5; D gene unclear. The CDR3 extends over 12 amino acids. Germline lookup yields CDR1 SQVTM and CDR2 ANQGSEA. Trimming stripped 3 bases from V and 1 base from J, with 6 bases between.

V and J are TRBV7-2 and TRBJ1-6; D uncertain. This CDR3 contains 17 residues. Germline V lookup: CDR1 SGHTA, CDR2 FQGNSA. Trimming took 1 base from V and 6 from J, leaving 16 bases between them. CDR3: CASSLESSRSSNSPLHF. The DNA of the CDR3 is TGTGCCAGCAGCTTAGAATCGTCCAGATCAAGTAATTCACCCCTCCACTTT.

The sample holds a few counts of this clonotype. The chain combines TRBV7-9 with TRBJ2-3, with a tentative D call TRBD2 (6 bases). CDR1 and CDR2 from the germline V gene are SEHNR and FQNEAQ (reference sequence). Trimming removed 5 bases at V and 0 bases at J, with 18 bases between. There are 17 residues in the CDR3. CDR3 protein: CASSNDYAGKSTDTQYF. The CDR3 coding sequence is TGTGCCAGCAGCAACGACTACGCGGGGAAGAGCACAGATACGCAGTATTTT. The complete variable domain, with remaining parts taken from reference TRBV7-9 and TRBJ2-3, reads DTGVSQNPRHKITKRGQNVTFRCDPISEHNRLYWYRQTLGQGPEFLTYFQNEAQLEKSRLLSDRFSAERPKGSFSTLEIQRTEQGDSAMYLCASSNDYAGKSTDTQYFGPGTRLTVL.

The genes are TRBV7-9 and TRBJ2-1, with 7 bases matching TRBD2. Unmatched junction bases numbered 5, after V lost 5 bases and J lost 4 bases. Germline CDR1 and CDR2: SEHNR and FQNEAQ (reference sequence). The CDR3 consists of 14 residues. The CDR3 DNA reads TGTGCCAGCAGCATTAGCGGGCGGTACAATGAGCAGTTCTTC. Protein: CASSISGRYNEQFF. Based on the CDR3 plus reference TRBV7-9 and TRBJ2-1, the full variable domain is DTGVSQNPRHKITKRGQNVTFRCDPISEHNRLYWYRQTLGQGPEFLTYFQNEAQLEKSRLLSDRFSAERPKGSFSTLEIQRTEQGDSAMYLCASSISGRYNEQFFGPGTRLTVL.

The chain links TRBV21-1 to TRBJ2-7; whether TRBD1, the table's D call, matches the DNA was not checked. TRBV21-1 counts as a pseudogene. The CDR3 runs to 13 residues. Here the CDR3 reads CASSNRGINEQYF. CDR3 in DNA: TGTGCCAGCAGCAACAGGGGGATAAACGAGCAGTACTTC.

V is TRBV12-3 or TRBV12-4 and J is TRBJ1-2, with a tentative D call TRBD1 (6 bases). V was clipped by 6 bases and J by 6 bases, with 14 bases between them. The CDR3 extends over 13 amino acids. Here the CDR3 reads CASRNTGRDGYTF. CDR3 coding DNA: TGTGCCAGCAGAAATACAGGGCGGGATGGCTACACCTTC.

The CDR3 nucleotides read TGTGCCAGCAGCTTGGGGGTTACGGACACCCCTAACTATGGCTACACCTTC. Its protein is CASSLGVTDTPNYGYTF. The J gene is TRBJ1-2, the V gene TRBV5-5, with D possibly matching TRBD1 (5 bases). The CDR3 sequence is 17 residues long. Trimming stripped 0 bases from V and 0 bases from J, with 15 bases between. The germline V gene has CDR1 SGHKS and CDR2 YYEKEE (reference sequence).

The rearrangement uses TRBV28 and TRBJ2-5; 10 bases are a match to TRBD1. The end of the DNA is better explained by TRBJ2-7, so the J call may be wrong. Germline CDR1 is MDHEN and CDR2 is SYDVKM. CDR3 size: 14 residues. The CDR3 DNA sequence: TGTGCCAGCAGGACCGGGACAGGGGACTACGAGCAGTACTTC. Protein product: CASRTGTGDYEQYF.

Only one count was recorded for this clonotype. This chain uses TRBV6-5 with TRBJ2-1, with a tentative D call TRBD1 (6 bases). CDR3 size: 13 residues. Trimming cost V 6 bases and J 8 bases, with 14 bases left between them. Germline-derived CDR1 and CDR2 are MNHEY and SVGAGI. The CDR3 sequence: CASRQGVGDEQFF. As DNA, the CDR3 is TGTGCCAGCAGACAGGGCGTTGGGGATGAGCAGTTCTTC.

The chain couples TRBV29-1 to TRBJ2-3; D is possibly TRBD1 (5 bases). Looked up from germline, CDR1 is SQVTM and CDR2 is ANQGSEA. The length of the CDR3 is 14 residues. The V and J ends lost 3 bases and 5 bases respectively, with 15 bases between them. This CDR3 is CSVEWGQHQDTQYF. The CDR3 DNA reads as TGCAGCGTTGAGTGGGGCCAACATCAAGATACGCAGTATTTT.

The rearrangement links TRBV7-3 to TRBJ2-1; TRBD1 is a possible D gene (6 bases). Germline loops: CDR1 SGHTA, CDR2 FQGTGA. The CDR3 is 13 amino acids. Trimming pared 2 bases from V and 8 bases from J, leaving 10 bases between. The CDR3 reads CASSLLQGHEQFF. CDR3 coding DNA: TGTGCCAGCAGCTTATTACAGGGCCATGAGCAGTTCTTC.

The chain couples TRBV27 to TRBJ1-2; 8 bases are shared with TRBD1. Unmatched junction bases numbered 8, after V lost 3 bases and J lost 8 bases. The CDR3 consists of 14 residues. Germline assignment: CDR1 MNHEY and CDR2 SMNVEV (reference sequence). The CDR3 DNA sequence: TGTGCCAGCAGTTTCCAGGACAGGGTCCGGGGCTACACCTTC. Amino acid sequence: CASSFQDRVRGYTF.

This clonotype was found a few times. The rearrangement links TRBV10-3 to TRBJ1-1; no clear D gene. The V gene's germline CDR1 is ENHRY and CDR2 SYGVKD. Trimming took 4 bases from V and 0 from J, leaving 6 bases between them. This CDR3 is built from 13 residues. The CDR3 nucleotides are TGTGCCATCAGTGCCAGAGTGAACACTGAAGCTTTCTTT. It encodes CAISARVNTEAFF.

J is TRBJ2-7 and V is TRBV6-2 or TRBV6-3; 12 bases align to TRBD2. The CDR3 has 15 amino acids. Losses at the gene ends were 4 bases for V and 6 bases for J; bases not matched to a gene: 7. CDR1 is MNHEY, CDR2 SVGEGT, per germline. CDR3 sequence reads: CASSSVLAGGAEQYF. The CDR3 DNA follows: TGTGCCAGCAGTTCAGTACTAGCGGGAGGAGCCGAGCAGTACTTC.

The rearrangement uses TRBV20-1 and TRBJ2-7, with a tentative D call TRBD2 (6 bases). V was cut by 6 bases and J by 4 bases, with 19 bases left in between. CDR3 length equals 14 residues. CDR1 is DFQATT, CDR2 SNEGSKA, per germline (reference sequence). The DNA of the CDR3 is TGCAGTGCAATTGTAGCGGCTCCTATATACGAGCAGTACTTC. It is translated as CSAIVAAPIYEQYF.